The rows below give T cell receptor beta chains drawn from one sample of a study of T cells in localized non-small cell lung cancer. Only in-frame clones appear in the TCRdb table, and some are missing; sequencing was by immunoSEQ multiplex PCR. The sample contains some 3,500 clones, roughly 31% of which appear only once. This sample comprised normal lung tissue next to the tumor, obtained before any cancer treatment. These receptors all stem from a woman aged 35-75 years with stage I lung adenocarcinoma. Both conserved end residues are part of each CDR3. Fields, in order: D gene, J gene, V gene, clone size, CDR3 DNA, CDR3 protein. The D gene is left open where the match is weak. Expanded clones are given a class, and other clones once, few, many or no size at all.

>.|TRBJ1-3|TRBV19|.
TGTGCCAGTTATCGTAGGAGCTCTGGAAACACCATATATTTT
CASYRRSSGNTIYF
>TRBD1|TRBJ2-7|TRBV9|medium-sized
TGTGCCAGCAGCGCGTCCGGGACAGGGGCCTCCGAGCAGTACTTC
CASSASGTGASEQYF
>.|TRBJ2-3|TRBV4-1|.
TGCGCCAGCAGCCAAGATGTCACGGCCACAGATACGCAGTATTTT
CASSQDVTATDTQYF
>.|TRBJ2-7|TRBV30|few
TGTGCCTGGAGTGCCCAGGGTTACGAGCAGTACTTC
CAWSAQGYEQYF
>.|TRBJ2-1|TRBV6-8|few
TGTGCCAGCAGCGTTACAGGGTCGGGGAATGAGCAGTTCTTC
CASSVTGSGNEQFF
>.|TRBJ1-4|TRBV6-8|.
TGTGCCAGCAGTTACGTCCGGGACCTGAGAGAAAAACTGTTTTTT
CASSYVRDLREKLFF
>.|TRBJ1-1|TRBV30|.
TGTGCCTGGACTACGGAGTTCTCTGAAGCTTTCTTT
CAWTTEFSEAFF
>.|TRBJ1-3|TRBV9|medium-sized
TGTGCCAGCAGCGCAAATCAGGGAATTAGGTCTGGAAACACCATATATTTT
CASSANQGIRSGNTIYF
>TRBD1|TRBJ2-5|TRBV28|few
TGTGCCAGCAGTTCGGGACAGTACCAAGAGACCCAGTACTTC
CASSSGQYQETQYF
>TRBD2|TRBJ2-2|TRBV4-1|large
TGCGCCAGCAGCCCAGCTGGGACTAGCAGGGAGCTGTTTTTT
CASSPAGTSRELFF
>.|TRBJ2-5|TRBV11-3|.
TGTGCTAGCAGCTCCGGGGTCCAGGGAGAGACCCAGTACTTC
CASSSGVQGETQYF
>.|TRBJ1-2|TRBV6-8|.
TGTGCCAGCAGCAATTCTCGGGGAGGAGGGAACTACACCTTC
CASSNSRGGGNYTF
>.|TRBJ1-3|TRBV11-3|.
TGTGCCAGCAGCGTCATGGTGGGTGGAAACACCATATATTTT
CASSVMVGGNTIYF
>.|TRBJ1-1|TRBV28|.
TGTGCCAGCAGTCCAACATTTGGGGGGGAGGACACTGAAGCTTTCTTT
CASSPTFGGEDTEAFF
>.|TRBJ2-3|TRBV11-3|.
TGTGCCAGCAGCTTAGTTGGACACGCTGCAGATACGCAGTATTTT
CASSLVGHAADTQYF
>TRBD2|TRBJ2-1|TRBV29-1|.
TGCAGCGCAAGGGGACCGGGCGGGAGGGACAATGAGCAGTTCTTC
CSARGPGGRDNEQFF
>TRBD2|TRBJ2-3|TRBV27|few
TGTGCCAGCAGCGCTAGCGGGAGCACAGATACGCAGTATTTT
CASSASGSTDTQYF
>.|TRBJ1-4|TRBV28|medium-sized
TGTGCCAGCAGTTTAGGTCGGACCACTAATGAAAAACTGTTTTTT
CASSLGRTTNEKLFF
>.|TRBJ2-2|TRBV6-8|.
TGTGCCAGCAGTCTCAGATGGAATGGGGCCGGGGAGCTGTTTTTT
CASSLRWNGAGELFF
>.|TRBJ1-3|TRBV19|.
TGTGCCAGTAGTCCCGACTCCTCTGGAAACACCATATATTTT
CASSPDSSGNTIYF
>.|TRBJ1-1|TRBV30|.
TGTGCCTGGAGTAAGGGAGACCCCAAAGCTTTCTTT
CAWSKGDPKAFF
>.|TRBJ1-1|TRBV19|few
TGTGCCAGTAGTATTTACGGGAACACTGAAGCTTTCTTT
CASSIYGNTEAFF
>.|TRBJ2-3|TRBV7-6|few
TGTGCCAGCAGCTTAGGGGGAGCTAGCACAGATACGCAGTATTTT
CASSLGGASTDTQYF
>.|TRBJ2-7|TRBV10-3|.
TGTGCCATCAGAGACCGGGACGGATCCTACGAGCAGTACTTC
CAIRDRDGSYEQYF
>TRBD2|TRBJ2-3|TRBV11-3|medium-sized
TGTGCCAGCAGCCCAGGACTAGCGGGAGTGGATACGCAGTATTTT
CASSPGLAGVDTQYF
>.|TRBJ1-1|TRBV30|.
TGTGCCTGGGGGGGGGTCACTGAAGCTTTCTTT
CAWGGVTEAFF
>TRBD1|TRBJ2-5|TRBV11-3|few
TGTGCCAGCAGCTTCCGTCGGAGACAGGGGGAGACCCAGTACTTC
CASSFRRRQGETQYF
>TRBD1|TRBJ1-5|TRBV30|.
TGTGCCTGGAGTGGACAGGGGCGCTTGGGGAGCAATCAGCCCCAGCATTTT
CAWSGQGRLGSNQPQHF
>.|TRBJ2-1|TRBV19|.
TGTGCCAGTAGTATGGACCCGAGCTCCTACAATGAGCAGTTCTTC
CASSMDPSSYNEQFF
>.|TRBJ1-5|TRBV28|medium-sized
TGTGCCAGCATCCCCCAGGGGCGGAAGAATCAGCCCCAGCATTTT
CASIPQGRKNQPQHF
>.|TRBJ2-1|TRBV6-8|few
TGTGCCAGCAGTCTCAGGGGGAGGGATGAGCAGTTCTTC
CASSLRGRDEQFF
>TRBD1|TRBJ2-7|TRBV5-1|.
TGCGCCAGCAGCCCCCTACAGGGGGTCTGGTCCGAGCAGTACTTC
CASSPLQGVWSEQYF
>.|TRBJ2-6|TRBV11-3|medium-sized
TGTGCCAGCAGCTTATTCTCGAGGGGGGCCAACGTCCTGACTTTC
CASSLFSRGANVLTF
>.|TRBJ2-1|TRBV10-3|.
TGTGCCATCAGTGAGTGGACTTATGAGCAGTTCTTC
CAISEWTYEQFF
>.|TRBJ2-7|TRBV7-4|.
TGTGCCAGCAGCCTCAGGGATGCCTACGAGCAGTACTTC
CASSLRDAYEQYF
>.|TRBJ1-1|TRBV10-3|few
TGTGCCATCAGTGAGTCGCAGGACTTGAACACTGAAGCTTTCTTT
CAISESQDLNTEAFF
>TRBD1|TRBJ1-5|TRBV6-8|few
TGTGCCAGCAGCCCCACGGTAGGACAGGGCAATCAGCCCCAGCATTTT
CASSPTVGQGNQPQHF
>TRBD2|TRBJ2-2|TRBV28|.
TGTGCCAGCAGTCGCCAGGCCGGCGGGAGACTCACCGGGGAGCTGTTTTTT
CASSRQAGGRLTGELFF
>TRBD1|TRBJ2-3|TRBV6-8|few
TGTGCCAGCAGTCAGCCGGGACAGGGTGGAACAGATACGCAGTATTTT
CASSQPGQGGTDTQYF
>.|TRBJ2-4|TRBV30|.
TGTGCCTCGTCAGACAAGGCCAAAAACATTCAGTACTTC
CASSDKAKNIQYF
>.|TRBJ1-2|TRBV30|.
TGTGCCTGGAGTGTACTTTCCCTCCAGGGAGGCTACACCTTC
CAWSVLSLQGGYTF
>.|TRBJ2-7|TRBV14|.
TGTGCCAGCAGCCCCCAGGCGGGGGCGAAATACGAGCAGTACTTC
CASSPQAGAKYEQYF
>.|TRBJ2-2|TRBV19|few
TGTGCCAGTCGGGACGGGAGCAGGGACACCGGGGAGCTGTTTTTT
CASRDGSRDTGELFF
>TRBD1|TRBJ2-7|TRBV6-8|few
TGTGCCAACTCCCCTTCGACAGGGCCCTACGAGCAGTACTTC
CANSPSTGPYEQYF
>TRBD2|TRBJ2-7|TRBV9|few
TGTGCCAGCAGCGTTCAGGGACTAGCGGCCCCCTACGAGCAGTACTTC
CASSVQGLAAPYEQYF
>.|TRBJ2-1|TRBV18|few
TGTGCCAGCTCACCAACGTACAATGAGCAGTTCTTC
CASSPTYNEQFF
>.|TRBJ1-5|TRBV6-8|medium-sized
TGTGCCAGCAGTTACACTCGGGGAGGCAATCAGCCCCAGCATTTT
CASSYTRGGNQPQHF
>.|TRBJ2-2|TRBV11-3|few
TGTGCCAGCAGCTTATCTACTAGTCGGGGCGGGGAGCTGTTTTTT
CASSLSTSRGGELFF
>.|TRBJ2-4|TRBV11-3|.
TGTGCCAGCAGCCCCATGAACAGGGAACTAGCCAAAAACATTCAGTACTTC
CASSPMNRELAKNIQYF
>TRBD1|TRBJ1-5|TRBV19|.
TGTGCCAGTAGCAGGGGGGTAACAGGAGGAGGGAATCAGCCCCAGCATTTT
CASSRGVTGGGNQPQHF
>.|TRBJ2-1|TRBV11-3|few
TGTGCCAGCAGCCCCGGGCTGTTCCCAGGTGAGCAGTTCTTC
CASSPGLFPGEQFF
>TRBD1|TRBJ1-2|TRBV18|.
TGTGCCAGCTCACCTAGTGGGACCCGGACAGGGAACCATGACTATGGCTACACCTTC
CASSPSGTRTGNHDYGYTF
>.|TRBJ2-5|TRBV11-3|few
TGTGCCAGCAGCTTGAAATCCGACGGAGAGACCCAGTACTTC
CASSLKSDGETQYF
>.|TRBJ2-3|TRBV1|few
TGCGCCAGCAGCCAAGATGGCCTAGGAGGTGATACGCAGTATTTT
CASSQDGLGGDTQYF